One T cell receptor (beta chain) is described in this entry. The antigen is undetermined. In TCRdb, the 5' RACE reads were re-called with MiXCR into one record per CDR3 protein. The data show hundreds of thousands of distinct CDR3 sequences, with over 9% seen just once and more than 12% held by the top ten. The data are from a study of T cells after yellow fever vaccination. Looking at the study overall: Preparing low-cell-number fractions relied on SMART-Seq v4 Ultra Low Input.

Study observations and caveats: Most clones from primary vaccination were detected again post-booster (about 95% CD4, approximately 90% CD8). Among all clonotypes, a small share was observed in both CD4 and CD8 compartments. It was the secondary response that reached its peak faster, day 5 versus 15, but it was weaker.

The CDR3 runs to 15 residues. Germline CDR1 and CDR2: LGHDT and YNNKEL (reference sequence). Trimming removed 0 bases from V and 6 bases from J, with 13 bases in between. This clonotype originated in a man in his thirties or forties who received the YFV17D yellow fever vaccine. Sequenced material: PBMCs, taken on the day of the yellow fever booster vaccination. The J gene is TRBJ2-3, the V gene TRBV3-1; TRBD1 might be the D (5 bases). The CDR3 DNA sequence: TGTGCCAGCAGCCAAGACGGCCAGGGTAGGGATACGCAGTATTTT. This sequence encodes CASSQDGQGRDTQYF.